This is a list of T cell receptor beta chains from one sample in a study of blood T cell repertoires in COVID-19. Generated by immunoSEQ multiplex PCR, the TCRdb table keeps only in-frame clones and is missing some. The table lists around 62,000 clones, roughly 85% of them singletons. Material for sequencing was peripheral blood. The receptor set was obtained from a man aged 45-65 years with acute or convalescent COVID-19. Both conserved end residues are part of each CDR3. D genes are given only for firm matches. Clone size is stated in some rows and not others, as once, few, many or a class when expanded.

TRBV3-1/TRBV3-2	TRBJ2-6	.	.	TGTGCCAGCAGCCAAGACGAGGCCTCTGGGGCCAACGTCCTGACTTTC	CASSQDEASGANVLTF
TRBV11-3	TRBJ2-3	TRBD2	.	TGTGCCAGCAGCTTTAGCGGGGGGGATTTCAAGTATTTT	CASSFSGGDFKYF
TRBV10-3	TRBJ2-1	.	few	TGTGCCATCAGCGGGGAGGCGGGGCACTCCTACAATGAGCAGTTCTTC	CAISGEAGHSYNEQFF
TRBV5-1	TRBJ2-7	.	.	TGCGCCAGCAGCTGGGGGCCGGGAGGAAGCTACGAGCAGTACTTC	CASSWGPGGSYEQYF
TRBV20-1	TRBJ2-1	.	once	TGCAGTGCTAGAGATGAGAATGAGCAGTTCTTC	CSARDENEQFF
TRBV6-5	TRBJ2-2	.	.	TGTGCCAGCAGTTACTGGGGGGTTAACACCGGGGAGCTGTTTTTT	CASSYWGVNTGELFF
TRBV2	TRBJ2-3	TRBD2	few	TGTGCCAGCAGTGAAGCTGGGCGGGGGAGGACAGATACGCAGTATTTT	CASSEAGRGRTDTQYF
TRBV7-3	TRBJ1-5	.	.	TGTGCCAGCAGCTCAACGGAAATCGGGGGGAGGATCACCGTCGGCAATCAGCCCCAGCATTTT	CASSSTEIGGRITVGNQPQHF
TRBV30	TRBJ2-5	TRBD2	once	TGTGCCTGGAGTGAGGGTGGTCCAGCGGGGGGTCGGCAGACCCAGTACTTC	CAWSEGGPAGGRQTQYF
TRBV4-1	TRBJ2-5	TRBD1	once	TGCGCCAGCAGCCAAGTACAGGGGGCAACCGTCCTCGGGGCGACCCAGTACTTC	CASSQVQGATVLGATQYF
TRBV23-1	TRBJ1-1	.	.	TGCGCCAGCAGTCAATCGGCACCGGGGGGAAACACTGAAGCTTTCTTT	CASSQSAPGGNTEAFF
TRBV2	TRBJ1-4	.	.	TGTGCCAGCAGGGCAGGGCAAGAAAAACTGTTTTTT	CASRAGQEKLFF
TRBV4-1	TRBJ2-1	TRBD2	.	TGCGCCAGCAGCCTGTCCCCACCTAGGACTAGCGGGGGGTTCCAGGAGCAGTTCTTC	CASSLSPPRTSGGFQEQFF
TRBV12-3/TRBV12-4	TRBJ2-2	.	.	TGTGCCAGCAGCCGTACGAACACCGGGGAGCTGTTTTTT	CASSRTNTGELFF
TRBV4-1	TRBJ1-6	.	.	TGCGCCAGCAGCCAAGGGGCAGGGGCGCTTGTTTGGAATTCACCCCTCCACTTT	CASSQGAGALVWNSPLHF
TRBV4-1	TRBJ1-5	.	.	TGCGCCAGCAGCCAAGAGGGAGACGGCCCCCAGCATTTT	CASSQEGDGPQHF
TRBV4-1	TRBJ2-7	TRBD2	many	TGCGCCAGCAGCCAAGTATTGGGACTAGCGGGCGGACTCCCCTACGAGCAGTACTTC	CASSQVLGLAGGLPYEQYF
TRBV12-5	TRBJ1-1	.	.	TGTGCTAGTGGTCTCGCGGGTTCGGCTGAAGCTTTCTTT	CASGLAGSAEAFF
TRBV2	TRBJ2-5	TRBD1	.	TGTGCCAGCACAAGGGGGCTAGGGGAAGAGACCCAGTACTTC	CASTRGLGEETQYF
TRBV18	TRBJ2-7	TRBD2	.	TGTGCCAGCTCACCGATCTCGACTAGCGGGGGCTCCTACGAGCAGTACTTC	CASSPISTSGGSYEQYF
TRBV14	TRBJ2-4	.	.	TGTGCCAGCAGCCAAGAAGGAGGGGGCAGGGACATTCAGTACTTC	CASSQEGGGRDIQYF
TRBV11-1	TRBJ2-5	.	.	TGTGCCAGCGCGCTGTTGAGGGATGAGACCCAGTACTTC	CASALLRDETQYF
TRBV20-1	TRBJ2-1	TRBD2	.	TGCAGTGCTAGTAGAATAGCGGGGGCGGAGAATGAGCAGTTCTTC	CSASRIAGAENEQFF
TRBV30	TRBJ2-2	.	.	TGTGCCTGGAGTAGGGGGACCGGGGAGCTGTTTTTT	CAWSRGTGELFF
TRBV11-3	TRBJ1-1	TRBD1	once	TGTGCCAGCAGCACAGGGGGCACCACTGAAGCTTTCTTT	CASSTGGTTEAFF
TRBV27	TRBJ1-6	TRBD1	.	TGTGCCAGCAGTTACAGGGGAGATAATTCACCCCTCCACTTT	CASSYRGDNSPLHF
TRBV4-2	TRBJ2-3	.	.	TGTGCCAGCAGCCAAGTGACAGTAAGTGGATCAGATACGCAGTATTTT	CASSQVTVSGSDTQYF
TRBV6-5	TRBJ1-2	.	.	TGTGCCAGCAGTTATCTCGGAGGAGGGGCAGCCTATGGCTACACCTTC	CASSYLGGGAAYGYTF
TRBV11-2	TRBJ1-2	.	.	TGTGCCAGCAGCTTAATCGGGGTCGAGTATGGCTACACCTTC	CASSLIGVEYGYTF
TRBV29-1	TRBJ2-2	TRBD2	once	TGCAGCGTGAGAGGACTAGCGGGTAACACCGGGGAGCTGTTTTTT	CSVRGLAGNTGELFF
TRBV6-5	TRBJ1-1	.	.	TGTGCCAGCAGCGCTTGGGGGGACACTGAAGCTTTCTTT	CASSAWGDTEAFF
TRBV29-1	TRBJ2-2	TRBD2	.	TGCAGCGTTGAAGTGACTAGCGGGGGTGACACCGGGGAGCTGTTTTTT	CSVEVTSGGDTGELFF
TRBV20-1	TRBJ1-2	.	.	TGCAGTGCTAGAGATGCGGGTCAGGGGCTCTTC	CSARDAGQGLF
TRBV3-1/TRBV3-2	TRBJ2-3	TRBD2	.	TGTGCCAGCAGCCAAAGCGGGGGGCGTGGAGATACGCAGTATTTT	CASSQSGGRGDTQYF
TRBV5-1	TRBJ2-5	TRBD1	.	TGCGCCAGCAGCTTGAACCCGAGACAGGGGGAGGCAGAGACCCAGTACTTC	CASSLNPRQGEAETQYF
TRBV19	TRBJ1-2	.	.	TGTGCCAGTAGTCGGCAGGGAGGGTTCTATGGCTACACCTTC	CASSRQGGFYGYTF
TRBV6-5	TRBJ2-7	.	.	TGTGCCAGCAGTTACAGTCAGGGATACTACGAGCAGTACTTC	CASSYSQGYYEQYF
TRBV12-3/TRBV12-4	TRBJ2-5	TRBD1	.	TGTGCCAGCAGCGACAGGGGGAGGGAGACCCAGTACTTC	CASSDRGRETQYF
TRBV13	TRBJ1-2	.	few	TGTGCCAGCAGCTTACAGGGTGCATATGGCTACACCTTC	CASSLQGAYGYTF
TRBV27	TRBJ2-7	TRBD1	.	TGTGCCAGCAGTCAGGGGCTCCGGACAGGGGTCTACGAGCAGTACTTC	CASSQGLRTGVYEQYF
TRBV27	TRBJ2-1	.	few	TGTGCCAGCAGTGGGGCAGCCTACAATGAGCAGTTCTTC	CASSGAAYNEQFF
TRBV12-5	TRBJ2-5	.	.	TGTGCTAGTGGCGAGGACCAGTACTTC	CASGEDQYF
TRBV5-1	TRBJ1-6	TRBD1	.	TGCGCCAGCAGCCCACAGGGGATTGGGTCACCCCTCCACTTT	CASSPQGIGSPLHF
TRBV11-2	TRBJ1-2	.	.	TGTGCCAGCAGCTTAGATTGGGGAGCCAACTATGGCTACACCTTC	CASSLDWGANYGYTF
TRBV3-1/TRBV3-2	TRBJ2-1	TRBD2	.	TGTGCCAGCAGCCCCCGGAGCGGGGGGGCCGGGAATGAGCAGTTCTTC	CASSPRSGGAGNEQFF
TRBV29-1	TRBJ1-2	.	.	TGCAGCGTTGTAAGCGGGGACTATGGCTACACCTTC	CSVVSGDYGYTF
TRBV5-1	TRBJ1-6	.	.	TGCGCCAGCAGCCTCGAATCCAGATCACCCCTCCACTTT	CASSLESRSPLHF
TRBV7-2	TRBJ2-1	.	few	TGTGCCAGCAGTCGGGGTAGCGGCTCCCACAATGAGCAGTTCTTC	CASSRGSGSHNEQFF
TRBV2	TRBJ2-7	TRBD1	few	TGTGCCAGCAGTGGGGACAGGGAGAAGGACTCCGAGCAGTACTTC	CASSGDREKDSEQYF
TRBV11-2	TRBJ1-5	.	once	TGTGCCAGCAGCTTAGGGGAGAGTAGCAATCAGCCCCAGCATTTT	CASSLGESSNQPQHF
TRBV5-1	TRBJ1-3	.	.	TGCGCCAGCAGCTTGGTGCAGGGTGGCGGAAACACCATATATTTT	CASSLVQGGGNTIYF
TRBV29-1	TRBJ2-3	.	.	TGCAGCGTGGCGGGACTCAGTAGTACGCAGTATTTT	CSVAGLSSTQYF
TRBV7-9	TRBJ2-7	.	.	TGTGCCAGCAGCCACTTTTCCGCCTACGAGCAGTACTTC	CASSHFSAYEQYF
TRBV4-1	TRBJ1-2	.	.	TGCGCCAGCAGCCAAGAGGAGAACGGGGGCTATGGCTACACCTTC	CASSQEENGGYGYTF